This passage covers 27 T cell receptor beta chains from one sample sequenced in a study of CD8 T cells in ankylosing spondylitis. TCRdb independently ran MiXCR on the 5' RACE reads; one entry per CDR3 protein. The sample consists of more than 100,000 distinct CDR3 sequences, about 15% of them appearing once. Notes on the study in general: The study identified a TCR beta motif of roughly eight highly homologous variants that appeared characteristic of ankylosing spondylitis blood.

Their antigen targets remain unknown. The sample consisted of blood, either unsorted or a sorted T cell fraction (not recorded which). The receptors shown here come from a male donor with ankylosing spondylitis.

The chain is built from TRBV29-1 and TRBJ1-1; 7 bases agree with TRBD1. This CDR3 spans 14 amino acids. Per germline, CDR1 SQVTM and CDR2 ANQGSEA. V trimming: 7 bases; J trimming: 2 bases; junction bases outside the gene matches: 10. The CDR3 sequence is CSGGTAIINTEAFF. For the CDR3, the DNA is TGCAGCGGGGGGACAGCTATAATCAACACTGAAGCTTTCTTT. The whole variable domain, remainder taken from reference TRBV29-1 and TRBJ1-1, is SAVISQKPSRDICQRGTSLTIQCQVDSQVTMMFWYRQQPGQSLTLIATANQGSEATYESGFVIDKFPISRPNLTFSTLTVSNMSPEDSSIYLCSGGTAIINTEAFFGQGTRLTVV.

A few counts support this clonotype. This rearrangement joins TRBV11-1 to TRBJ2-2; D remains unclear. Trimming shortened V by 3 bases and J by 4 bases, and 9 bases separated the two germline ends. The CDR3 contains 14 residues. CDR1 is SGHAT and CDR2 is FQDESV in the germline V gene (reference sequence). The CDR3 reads CASSFVTGTGELFF. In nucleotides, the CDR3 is TGTGCCAGCAGCTTCGTAACGGGCACCGGGGAGCTGTTTTTT.

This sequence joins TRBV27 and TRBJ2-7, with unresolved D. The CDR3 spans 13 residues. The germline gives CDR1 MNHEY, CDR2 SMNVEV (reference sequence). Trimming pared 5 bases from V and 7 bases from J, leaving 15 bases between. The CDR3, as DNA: TGTGCCAGCAGTCCGGGCCAGAGTGGAGAGCAGTACTTC. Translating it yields CASSPGQSGEQYF.

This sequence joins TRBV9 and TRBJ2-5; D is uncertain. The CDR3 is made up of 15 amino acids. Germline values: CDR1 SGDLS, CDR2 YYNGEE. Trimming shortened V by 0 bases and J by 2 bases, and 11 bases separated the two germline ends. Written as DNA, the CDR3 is TGTGCCAGCAGCGTAGTGGACGGATCACAAGAGACCCAGTACTTC. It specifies CASSVVDGSQETQYF.

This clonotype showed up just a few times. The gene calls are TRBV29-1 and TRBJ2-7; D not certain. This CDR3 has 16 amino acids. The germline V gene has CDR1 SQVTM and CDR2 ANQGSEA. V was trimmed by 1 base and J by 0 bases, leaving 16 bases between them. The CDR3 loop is CSVEGFSGLNSYEQYF. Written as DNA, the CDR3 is TGCAGCGTTGAAGGATTTTCAGGCCTGAACTCCTACGAGCAGTACTTC.

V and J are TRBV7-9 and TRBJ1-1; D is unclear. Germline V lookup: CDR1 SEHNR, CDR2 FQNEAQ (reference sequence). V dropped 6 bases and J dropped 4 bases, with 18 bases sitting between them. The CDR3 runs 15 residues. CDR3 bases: TGTGCCAGCAGATCTGGCCTGGGCCTCGGCACTGAAGCTTTCTTT. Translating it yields CASRSGLGLGTEAFF.

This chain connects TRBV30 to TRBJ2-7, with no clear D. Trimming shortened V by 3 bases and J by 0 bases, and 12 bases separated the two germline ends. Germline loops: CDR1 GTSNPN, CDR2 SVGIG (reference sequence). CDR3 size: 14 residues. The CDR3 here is CAWSHGASSYEQYF. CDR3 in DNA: TGTGCCTGGAGCCACGGAGCCAGCTCCTACGAGCAGTACTTC.

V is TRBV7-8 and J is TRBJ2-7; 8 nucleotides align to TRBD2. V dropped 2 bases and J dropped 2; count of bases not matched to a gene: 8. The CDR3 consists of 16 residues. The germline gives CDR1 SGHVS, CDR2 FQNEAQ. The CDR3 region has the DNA TGTGCCAGCAGCTTAACGCTCGGACTAGCAACCTACGAGCAGTACTTC. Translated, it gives CASSLTLGLATYEQYF.

The CDR3 DNA is TGCAGTGCCGATGGGACTAGCAATGAGCAGTTCTTC. Its translation is CSADGTSNEQFF. The rearrangement links TRBV20-1 to TRBJ2-1, with 8 bases identical to TRBD2. Unmatched junction bases numbered 4, after V lost 6 bases and J lost 6 bases. This CDR3 spans 12 amino acids. Germline V lookup: CDR1 DFQATT, CDR2 SNEGSKA (reference sequence).

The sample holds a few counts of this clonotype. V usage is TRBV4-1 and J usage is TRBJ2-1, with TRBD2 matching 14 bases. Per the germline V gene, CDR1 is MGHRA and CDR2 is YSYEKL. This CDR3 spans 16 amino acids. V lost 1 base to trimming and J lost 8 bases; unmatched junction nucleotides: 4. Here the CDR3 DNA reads TGCGCCAGCAGCCAAGGGGGACTAGCGGGAGAAGATGAGCAGTTCTTC. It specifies CASSQGGLAGEDEQFF.

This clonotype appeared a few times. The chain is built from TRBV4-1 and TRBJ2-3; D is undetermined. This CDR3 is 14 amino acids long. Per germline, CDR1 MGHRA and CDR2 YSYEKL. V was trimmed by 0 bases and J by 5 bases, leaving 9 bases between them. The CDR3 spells CASSQEWDGDTQYF. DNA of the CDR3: TGCGCCAGCAGCCAAGAGTGGGATGGAGATACGCAGTATTTT.

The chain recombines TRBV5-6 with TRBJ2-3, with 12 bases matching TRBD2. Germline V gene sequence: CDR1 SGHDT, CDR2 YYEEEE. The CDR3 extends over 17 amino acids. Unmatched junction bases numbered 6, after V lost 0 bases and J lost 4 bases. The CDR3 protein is CASSLAGLAGGPDTQYF. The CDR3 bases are TGTGCCAGCAGCTTGGCCGGGCTAGCGGGAGGGCCAGATACGCAGTATTTT.

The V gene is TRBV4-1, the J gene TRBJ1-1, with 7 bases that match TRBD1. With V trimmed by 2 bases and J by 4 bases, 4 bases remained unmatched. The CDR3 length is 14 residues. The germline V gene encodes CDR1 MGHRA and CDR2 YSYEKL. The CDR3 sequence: CASSQTTGVTEAFF. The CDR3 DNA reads TGCGCCAGCAGCCAAACAACAGGGGTCACTGAAGCTTTCTTT.

CDR3 nucleotide sequence: TGTGCCAGCAGCTGGAGTTTCGAGCAGTTCTTC. Translation: CASSWSFEQFF. The chain links TRBV7-9 to TRBJ2-1; D call uncertain. V was cut by 4 bases and J by 10 bases, with 8 bases left in between. This CDR3 has 11 amino acids. CDR1 and CDR2 from the germline V gene are SEHNR and FQNEAQ (reference sequence).

The CDR3 nucleotides read TGTGCCAGCAGTCCCTCGTCGGAGGTGAGCACTGAAGCTTTCTTT. Its translation: CASSPSSEVSTEAFF. The chain combines TRBV28 with TRBJ1-1, with D unclear. The CDR3 spans 15 residues. V was cut by 5 bases and J by 4 bases, with 17 bases left in between. Germline V lookup: CDR1 MDHEN, CDR2 SYDVKM. The whole variable domain, filled in from reference TRBV28 and TRBJ1-1, reads DVKVTQSSRYLVKRTGEKVFLECVQDMDHENMFWYRQDPGLGLRLIYFSYDVKMKEKGDIPEGYSVSREKKERFSLILESASTNQTSMYLCASSPSSEVSTEAFFGQGTRLTVV.

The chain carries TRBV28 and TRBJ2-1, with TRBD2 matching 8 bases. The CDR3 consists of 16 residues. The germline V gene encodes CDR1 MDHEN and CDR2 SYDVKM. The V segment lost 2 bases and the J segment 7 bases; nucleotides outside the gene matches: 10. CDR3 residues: CASSLLGLARRNEQFF. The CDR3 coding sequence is TGTGCCAGCAGTTTACTCGGACTAGCTAGAAGAAATGAGCAGTTCTTC.

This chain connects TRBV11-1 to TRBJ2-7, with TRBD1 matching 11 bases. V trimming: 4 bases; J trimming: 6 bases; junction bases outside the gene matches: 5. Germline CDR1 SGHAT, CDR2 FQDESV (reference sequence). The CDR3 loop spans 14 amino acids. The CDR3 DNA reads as TGTGCCAGCAGCTCGGGACAGGGGGTCGGCGAGCAGTACTTC. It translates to CASSSGQGVGEQYF.

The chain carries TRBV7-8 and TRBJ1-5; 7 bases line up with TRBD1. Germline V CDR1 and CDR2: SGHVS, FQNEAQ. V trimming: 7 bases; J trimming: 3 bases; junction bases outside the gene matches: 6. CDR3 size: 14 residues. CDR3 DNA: TGTGCCAGCACCGCAGGGGGGTACAATCAGCCCCAGCATTTT. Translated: CASTAGGYNQPQHF.

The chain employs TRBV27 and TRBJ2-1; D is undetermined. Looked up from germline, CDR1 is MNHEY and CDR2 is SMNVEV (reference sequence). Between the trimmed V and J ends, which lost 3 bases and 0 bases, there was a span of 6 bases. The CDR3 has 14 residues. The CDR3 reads CASSFGDSYNEQFF. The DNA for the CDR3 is TGTGCCAGCAGTTTTGGGGACTCCTACAATGAGCAGTTCTTC.

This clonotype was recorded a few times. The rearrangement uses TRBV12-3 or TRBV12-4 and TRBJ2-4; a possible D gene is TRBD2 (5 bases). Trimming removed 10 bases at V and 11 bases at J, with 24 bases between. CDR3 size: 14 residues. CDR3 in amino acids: CAKAQTRSQHFQYF. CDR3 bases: TGTGCCAAGGCACAAACTAGAAGCCAACACTTTCAGTACTTC.

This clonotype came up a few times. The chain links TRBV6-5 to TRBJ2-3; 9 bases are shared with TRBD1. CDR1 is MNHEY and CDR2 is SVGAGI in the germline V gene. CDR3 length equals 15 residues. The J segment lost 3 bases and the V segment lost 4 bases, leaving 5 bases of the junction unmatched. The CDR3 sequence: CASSFGTGRTDTQYF. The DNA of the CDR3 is TGTGCCAGCAGTTTCGGGACAGGGAGGACAGATACGCAGTATTTT.

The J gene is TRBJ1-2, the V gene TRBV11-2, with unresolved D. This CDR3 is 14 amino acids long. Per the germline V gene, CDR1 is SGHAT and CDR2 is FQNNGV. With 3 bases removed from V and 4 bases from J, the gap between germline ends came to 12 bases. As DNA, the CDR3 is TGTGCCAGCAGCTTGGTCGGGAAGACCTATGGCTACACCTTC. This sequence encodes CASSLVGKTYGYTF.

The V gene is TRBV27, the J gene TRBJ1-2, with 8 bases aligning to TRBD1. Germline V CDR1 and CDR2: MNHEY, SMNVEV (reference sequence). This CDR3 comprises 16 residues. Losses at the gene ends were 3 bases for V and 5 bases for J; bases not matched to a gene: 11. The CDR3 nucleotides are TGTGCCAGCAGTTTTGGGAACAGGGGGGGCCTATATGGCTACACCTTC. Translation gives CASSFGNRGGLYGYTF.

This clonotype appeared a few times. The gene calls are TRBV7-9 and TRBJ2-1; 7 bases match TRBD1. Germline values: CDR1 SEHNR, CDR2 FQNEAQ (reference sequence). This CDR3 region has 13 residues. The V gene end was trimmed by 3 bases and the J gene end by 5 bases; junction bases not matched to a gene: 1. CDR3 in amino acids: CASSLTGNNEQFF. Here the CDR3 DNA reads TGTGCCAGCAGCTTGACAGGGAACAATGAGCAGTTCTTC.

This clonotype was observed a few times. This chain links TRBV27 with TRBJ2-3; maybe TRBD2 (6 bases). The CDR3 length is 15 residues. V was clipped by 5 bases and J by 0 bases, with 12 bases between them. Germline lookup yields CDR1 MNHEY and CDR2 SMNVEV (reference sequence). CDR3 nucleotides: TGTGCCAGCAGTCCCTGGACTACCAGCACAGATACGCAGTATTTT. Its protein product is CASSPWTTSTDTQYF.

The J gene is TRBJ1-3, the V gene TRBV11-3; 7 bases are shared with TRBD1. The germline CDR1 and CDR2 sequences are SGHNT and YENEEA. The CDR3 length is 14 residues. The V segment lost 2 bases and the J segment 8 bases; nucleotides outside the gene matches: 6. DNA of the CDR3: TGTGCCAGCAGCTTACCGCCCACAGGGGACACCATATATTTT. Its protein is CASSLPPTGDTIYF.

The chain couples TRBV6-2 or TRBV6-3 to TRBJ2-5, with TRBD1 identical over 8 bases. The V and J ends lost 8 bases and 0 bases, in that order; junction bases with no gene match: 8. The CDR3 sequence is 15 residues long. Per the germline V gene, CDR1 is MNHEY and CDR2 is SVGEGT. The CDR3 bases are TGTGCCAGCGCTGAGACAGGGGCGTACCAAGAGACCCAGTACTTC. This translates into CASAETGAYQETQYF.